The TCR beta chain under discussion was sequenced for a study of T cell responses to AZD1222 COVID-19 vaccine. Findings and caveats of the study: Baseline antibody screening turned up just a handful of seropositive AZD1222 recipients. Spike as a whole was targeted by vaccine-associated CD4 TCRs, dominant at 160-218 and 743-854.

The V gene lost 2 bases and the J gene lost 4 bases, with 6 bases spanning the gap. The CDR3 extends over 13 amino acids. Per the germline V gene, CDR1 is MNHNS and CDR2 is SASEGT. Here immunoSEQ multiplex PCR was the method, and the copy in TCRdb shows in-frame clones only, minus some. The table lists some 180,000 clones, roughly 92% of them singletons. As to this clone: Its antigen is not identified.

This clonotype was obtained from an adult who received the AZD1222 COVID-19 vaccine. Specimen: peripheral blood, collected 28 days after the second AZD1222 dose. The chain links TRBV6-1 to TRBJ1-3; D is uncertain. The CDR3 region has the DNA TGTGCCAGCAGTGAAACTCCCGGAAACACCATATATTTT. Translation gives CASSETPGNTIYF.